This T cell receptor beta chain was sequenced during a study of cytotoxic CD8 clonotypes in ibrutinib-treated CLL. About the study: Patients: roughly 11 relapsed/refractory, more than 14 treatment-naive, fewer than 18 IGHV unmutated.

Findings and limits, study-wide: There were few public clonotypes, and on treatment they contracted or stayed stable. Clonality, elevated at ibrutinib response, dropped back toward baseline at progression.

Remarks on this clone: Its antigen is currently unknown.

Using immunoSEQ multiplex PCR, the repertoire was profiled, and TCRdb retains in-frame clones only, with some absent. The sample lists some 170,000 clones, 70% to 90% seen once, with around 3.1% in the top ten. Germline V CDR1 and CDR2: MGHDK, SYGVNS. CDR3 length: 15 residues. The V and J ends lost 3 bases and 7 bases respectively, with 18 bases between them. The clonotype originates from a human donor with chronic lymphocytic leukemia. This sequence joins TRBV25-1 and TRBJ1-2; possibly TRBD1 for D (5 bases). The sequencing used PBMCs, collected at disease progression, from a patient treated with ibrutinib. The CDR3: CASSDPLTGRIGYTF. DNA of the CDR3: TGTGCCAGCAGTGATCCATTAACAGGTCGGATTGGCTACACCTTC.